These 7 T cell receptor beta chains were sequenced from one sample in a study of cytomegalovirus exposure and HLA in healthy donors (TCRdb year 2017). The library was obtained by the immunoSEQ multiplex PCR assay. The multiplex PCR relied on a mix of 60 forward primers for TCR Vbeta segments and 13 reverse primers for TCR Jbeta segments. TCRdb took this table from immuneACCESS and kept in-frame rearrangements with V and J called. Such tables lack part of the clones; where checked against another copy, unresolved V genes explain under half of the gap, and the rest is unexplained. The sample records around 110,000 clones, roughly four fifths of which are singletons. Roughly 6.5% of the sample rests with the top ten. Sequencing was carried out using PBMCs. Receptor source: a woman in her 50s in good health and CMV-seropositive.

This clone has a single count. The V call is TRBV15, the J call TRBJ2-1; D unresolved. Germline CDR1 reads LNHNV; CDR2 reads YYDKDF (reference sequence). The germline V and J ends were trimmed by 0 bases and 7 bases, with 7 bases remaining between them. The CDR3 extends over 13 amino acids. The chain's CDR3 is CATSRDRVNEQFF. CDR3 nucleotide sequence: TGTGCCACCAGCAGAGATCGGGTGAATGAGCAGTTCTTC.

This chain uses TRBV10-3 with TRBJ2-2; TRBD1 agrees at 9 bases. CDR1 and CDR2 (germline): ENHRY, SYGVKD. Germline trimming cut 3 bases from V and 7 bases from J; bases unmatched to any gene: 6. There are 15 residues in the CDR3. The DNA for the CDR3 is TGTGCCATCAGTGAACAGGGGGCTCTGGGCGGGGAGCTGTTTTTT. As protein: CAISEQGALGGELFF.

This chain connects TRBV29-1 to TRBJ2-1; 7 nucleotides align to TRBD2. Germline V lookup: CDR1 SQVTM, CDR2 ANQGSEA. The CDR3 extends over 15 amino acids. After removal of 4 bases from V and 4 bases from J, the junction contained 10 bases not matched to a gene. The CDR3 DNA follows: TGCAGCGTTGCCGGGGAACGGCGGGGGTACAATGAGCAGTTCTTC. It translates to CSVAGERRGYNEQFF.

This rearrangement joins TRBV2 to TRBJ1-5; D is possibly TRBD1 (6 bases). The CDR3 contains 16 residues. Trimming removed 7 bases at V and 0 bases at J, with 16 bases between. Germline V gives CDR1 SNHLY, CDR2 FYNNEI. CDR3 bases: TGTGCCAGCAACCTTGGCAGGGGATATAGCAATCAGCCCCAGCATTTT. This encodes CASNLGRGYSNQPQHF.

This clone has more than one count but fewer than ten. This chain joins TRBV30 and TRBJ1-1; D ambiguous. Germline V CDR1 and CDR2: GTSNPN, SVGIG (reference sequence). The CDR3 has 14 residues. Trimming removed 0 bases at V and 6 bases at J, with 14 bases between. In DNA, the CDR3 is TGTGCCTGGAGTGTACTTCGGGGTGGGCCTGAAGCTTTCTTT. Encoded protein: CAWSVLRGGPEAFF.

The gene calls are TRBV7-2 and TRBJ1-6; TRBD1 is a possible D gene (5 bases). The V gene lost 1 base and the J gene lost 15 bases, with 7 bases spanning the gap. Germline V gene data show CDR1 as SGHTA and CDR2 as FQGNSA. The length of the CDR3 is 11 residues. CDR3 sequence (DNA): TGTGCCAGCAGCTTAGGCAGGGACCTCCACTTT. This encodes CASSLGRDLHF.

CDR3 bases: TGCGCCAGCAGCCCGCTTGAAGGAGGAACAGATACGCAGTATTTT. Its protein product is CASSPLEGGTDTQYF. V and J are TRBV5-1 and TRBJ2-3; tentatively, D is TRBD2 (5 bases). CDR3 size: 15 residues. With 4 bases removed from V and 3 bases from J, the gap between germline ends came to 15 bases. Germline V CDR1 and CDR2: SGHRS, YFSETQ.